The text below deals with one TCR beta chain. The antigen is unknown. This specimen belongs to a study of PD-1 blockade in classical Hodgkin lymphoma. Findings and caveats of the study: For complete responders, baseline diversity was comparable to that of newly diagnosed patients. The study reported lower baseline TCR diversity in newly diagnosed patients than in healthy donors. It was CD4+ TCR diversity, not CD8+, that rose significantly by C4D1.

All patients experienced relapse after autologous stem cell transplantation, and brentuximab vedotin exposure was variable. Complete response, partial response or progressive disease was recorded as best response. Libraries were prepared by immunoSEQ multiplex PCR; TCRdb keeps only in-frame clonotypes and omits some of them. The sample holds over 25,000 clones, less than 80% seen once. The sample in question was peripheral blood mononuclear cells (PBMCs), obtained before the second cycle of nivolumab. The source of this sequence is a human donor with classical Hodgkin lymphoma.

The CDR3 sequence is CASSVEQLTEAFF. CDR3 nucleotides: TGTGCCAGCAGCGTAGAACAGTTGACTGAAGCTTTCTTT. This chain links TRBV9 with TRBJ1-1; D is undetermined. V lost 0 bases and J 5 bases, leaving 8 bases between the germline ends. Germline V gives CDR1 SGDLS, CDR2 YYNGEE. CDR3 size: 13 residues.